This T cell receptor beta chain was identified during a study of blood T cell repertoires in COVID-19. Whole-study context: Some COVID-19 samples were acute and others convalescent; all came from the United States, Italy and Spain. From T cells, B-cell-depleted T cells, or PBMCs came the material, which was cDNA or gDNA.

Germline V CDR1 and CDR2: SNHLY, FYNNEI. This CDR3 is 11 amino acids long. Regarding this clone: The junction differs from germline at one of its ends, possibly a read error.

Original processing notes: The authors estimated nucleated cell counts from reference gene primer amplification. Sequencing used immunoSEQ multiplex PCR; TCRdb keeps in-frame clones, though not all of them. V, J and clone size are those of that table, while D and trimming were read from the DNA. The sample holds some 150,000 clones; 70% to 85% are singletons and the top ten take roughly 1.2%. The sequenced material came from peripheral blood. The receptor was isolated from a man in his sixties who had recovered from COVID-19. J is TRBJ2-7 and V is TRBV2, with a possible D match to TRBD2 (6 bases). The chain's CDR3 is CASGDSDEQYF. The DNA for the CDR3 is TGTGCCAGCGGGGACTCCGACGAGCAGTACTTC. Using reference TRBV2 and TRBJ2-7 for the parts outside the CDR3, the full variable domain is EPEVTQTPSHQVTQMGQEVILRCVPISNHLYFYWYRQILGQKVEFLVSFYNNEISEKSEIFDDQFSVERPDGSNFTLKIRSTKLEDSAMYFCASGDSDEQYFGPGTRLTVT.